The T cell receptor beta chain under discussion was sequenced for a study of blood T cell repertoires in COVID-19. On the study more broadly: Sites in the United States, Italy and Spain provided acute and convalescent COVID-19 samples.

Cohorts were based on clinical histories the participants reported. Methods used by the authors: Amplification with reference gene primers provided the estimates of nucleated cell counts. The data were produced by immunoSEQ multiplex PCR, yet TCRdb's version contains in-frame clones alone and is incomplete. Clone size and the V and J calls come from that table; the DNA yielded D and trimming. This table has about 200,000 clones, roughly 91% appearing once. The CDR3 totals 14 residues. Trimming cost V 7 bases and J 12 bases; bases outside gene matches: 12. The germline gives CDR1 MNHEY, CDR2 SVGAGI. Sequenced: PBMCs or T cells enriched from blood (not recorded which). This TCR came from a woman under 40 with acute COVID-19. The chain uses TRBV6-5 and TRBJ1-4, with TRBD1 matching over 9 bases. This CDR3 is CASTTKGQGVQLFF. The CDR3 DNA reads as TGTGCCAGCACCACAAAGGGACAGGGCGTTCAACTGTTTTTT.